Listed below are T cell receptor beta chains from one sample, sequenced in a study of metastatic and nonmetastatic thyroid tumors. With MiXCR, TCRdb called clones anew from the PCR reads. Among some 40,000 clones listed, more than 20% were seen once. Sequencing was carried out using tumor tissue. Every receptor here comes from a female donor with papillary thyroid cancer or a benign thyroid nodule (not recorded which). Some clones in this sample may be carry-over from other donors' samples. The CDR3 runs from the conserved cysteine through the conserved F or W. The order of the fields is D gene, V gene, J gene, clone size, CDR3 protein, CDR3 DNA. The D gene is left open where the match is weak. A row's size may be missing; if present it is once, few, many or a size class.

D: TRBD2; V: TRBV27; J: TRBJ2-2; size: few; CDR3: CASIFSGLGELFF; DNA: TGTGCCAGCATTTTTAGCGGGTTAGGGGAGCTGTTTTTT
D: NA; V: TRBV6-1; J: TRBJ2-7; size: few; CDR3: CASSEWIFSYEQYF; DNA: TGTGCCAGCAGTGAATGGATATTCTCCTACGAGCAGTACTTC
D: NA; V: TRBV7-2; J: TRBJ1-5; size: few; CDR3: CASSDSYSNQPQHF; DNA: TGTGCCAGCAGTGACAGTTATAGCAATCAGCCCCAGCACTTT
D: TRBD2; V: TRBV6-1; J: TRBJ2-2; size: NA; CDR3: CASRSGRVSTGELFF; DNA: TGTGCCAGCAGAAGCGGGAGGGTTAGCACCGGGGAGCTGTTTTTT
D: TRBD1; V: TRBV24-1; J: TRBJ2-1; size: NA; CDR3: CATIALGGQGYNEQFF; DNA: TGTGCCACCATTGCCCTTGGTGGACAGGGGTACAATGAGCAGTTCTTC
D: TRBD1; V: TRBV7-3; J: TRBJ2-5; size: NA; CDR3: CASSPGQGADRTQYF; DNA: TGTGCCAGCAGCCCGGGACAGGGGGCGGACAGGACCCAGTACTTC
D: NA; V: TRBV28; J: TRBJ2-5; size: NA; CDR3: CASSTGSLETLYF; DNA: TGTGCCAGCAGTACTGGGTCTCTAGAAACCCTGTACTTC
D: TRBD2; V: TRBV12-3/TRBV12-4; J: TRBJ2-1; size: few; CDR3: CASSDGTSGYNEQFF; DNA: TGTGCCAGCAGCGACGGGACTAGCGGGTACAATGAGCAGTTCTTC
D: TRBD1; V: TRBV5-1; J: TRBJ1-1; size: many; CDR3: CASSVPTGGTEAFF; DNA: TGCGCCAGCAGCGTTCCTACAGGGGGCACTGAAGCTTTCTTT
D: NA; V: TRBV2; J: TRBJ2-7; size: once; CDR3: CASSEYRTSAYEQYF; DNA: TGTGCCAGCAGTGAATACAGGACCTCAGCCTACGAGCAGTACTTC
D: TRBD1; V: TRBV6-1; J: TRBJ2-7; size: few; CDR3: CASGGGQGRLQPYEQYF; DNA: TGTGCCAGCGGGGGGGGACAGGGGCGGTTACAACCCTACGAGCAGTACTTC
D: NA; V: TRBV7-6; J: TRBJ1-4; size: many; CDR3: CASSLAPGGVSEKLFF; DNA: TGTGCCAGCAGCTTAGCACCAGGAGGGGTTTCCGAAAAACTGTTTTTT
D: NA; V: TRBV20-1; J: TRBJ2-1; size: NA; CDR3: CSASSGTPYGNEQFF; DNA: TGCAGTGCTAGTTCCGGGACTCCCTACGGCAATGAGCAGTTCTTC
D: NA; V: TRBV12-3/TRBV12-4; J: TRBJ2-3; size: many; CDR3: CASSSTRGDIQYF; DNA: TGTGCCAGCAGTTCAACCCGGGGGGACATTCAGTATTTT
D: TRBD1; V: TRBV14; J: TRBJ1-6; size: many; CDR3: CASSQVGGQPNSPLHF; DNA: TGTGCCAGCAGCCAAGTTGGGGGACAGCCGAATTCACCCCTCCACTTT
D: NA; V: TRBV7-3; J: TRBJ2-3; size: few; CDR3: CASSPSGDTQYF; DNA: TGTGCCAGCAGCCCGTCGGGAGATACGCAGTATTTT
D: NA; V: TRBV25-1; J: TRBJ2-5; size: many; CDR3: CATGGHSETQYF; DNA: TGTGCCACCGGGGGACACAGCGAGACCCAGTACTTC
D: TRBD1; V: TRBV6-6; J: TRBJ1-1; size: few; CDR3: CASSYRTGVTEAFF; DNA: TGTGCCAGCAGTTACAGAACAGGGGTCACTGAAGCTTTCTTT
D: NA; V: TRBV20-1; J: TRBJ1-6; size: NA; CDR3: CSARALGQGDSPLHF; DNA: TGCAGTGCTAGAGCCCTGGGGCAGGGTGATTCACCCCTCCACTTT
D: NA; V: TRBV20-1; J: TRBJ1-5; size: NA; CDR3: CSARDGTLGNQPQHF; DNA: TGCAGTGCTAGAGACGGGACATTAGGCAATCAGCCCCAGCATTTT
D: TRBD2; V: TRBV9; J: TRBJ2-3; size: NA; CDR3: CASSVVGSGRSYTQYF; DNA: TGTGCCAGCAGCGTAGTAGGTAGCGGGAGGTCATATACGCAGTATTTT
D: TRBD2; V: TRBV19; J: TRBJ2-7; size: medium-sized; CDR3: CASKRDYTSYEQYF; DNA: TGTGCCAGTAAACGGGACTACACCTCCTACGAGCAGTACTTC